The 25 T cell receptor beta chains given below trace back to one sample, sequenced in a study of shared clonotypes between healthy human individuals. TCRdb's table, derived via immunoSEQ multiplex PCR, lists solely in-frame clones and lacks some. Counted here are hundreds of thousands of clones, about 73% occurring once; the ten biggest clones make up more than 9%. What was sequenced was memory CD4+ T cells sorted from blood. Subset here: CD45RA-negative fraction. The receptors were gathered from a young man in good health.

There are a few counts of this clone. The chain uses TRBV7-3 and TRBJ2-1; 10 nucleotides line up with TRBD2. Per germline, CDR1 SGHTA and CDR2 FQGTGA. The CDR3 has 15 amino acids. V shed 5 bases and J 4 bases; nucleotides not matched to a gene: 5. Here the CDR3 reads CASSPLAGVYNEQFF. The CDR3, as DNA: TGTGCCAGCAGCCCCCTAGCGGGAGTGTACAATGAGCAGTTCTTC.

The chain couples TRBV7-9 to TRBJ1-5, with D possibly being TRBD1 (5 bases). The CDR3 totals 14 residues. CDR1 is SEHNR, CDR2 FQNEAQ, per germline (reference sequence). Between the trimmed V and J ends, which lost 4 bases and 3 bases, there was a span of 10 bases. DNA of the CDR3: TGTGCCAGCAGCTCAGACAGCAACAATCAGCCCCAGCATTTT. This translates into CASSSDSNNQPQHF.

This clone has just one count. The chain is built from TRBV6-1 and TRBJ1-2, with TRBD1 matching 7 bases. Germline V gives CDR1 MNHNS, CDR2 SASEGT. There are 16 residues in the CDR3. J was trimmed by 2 bases and V by 2 bases; bases with no gene match: 8. CDR3 nucleotides: TGTGCCAGCAGTGAACTACCGGGACAGAGAAACTATGGCTACACCTTC. Translation: CASSELPGQRNYGYTF.

This chain uses TRBV10-1 with TRBJ1-1, with D possibly matching TRBD1 (5 bases). V lost 3 bases, J lost 9 bases, and 11 bases lay in between. The germline V gene encodes CDR1 WNHNN and CDR2 SYGVQD (reference sequence). The CDR3 contains 12 residues. CDR3 DNA: TGCGCCAGCAGTGATCCGCAGGGACAAGCTTTCTTT. Its protein product is CASSDPQGQAFF.

V usage is TRBV4-2 and J usage is TRBJ2-6; the match to TRBD1 covers 7 bases. Trimming removed 4 bases from V and 4 bases from J; junction bases left unmatched: 4. CDR1 is LGHNA and CDR2 is YNFKEQ in the germline V gene. This CDR3 has 15 residues. In DNA form, the CDR3 reads TGTGCCAGCAGCCTGACAGGGACGGGGGCCAACGTCCTGACTTTC. Amino acids: CASSLTGTGANVLTF.

The chain is built from TRBV6-5 and TRBJ2-5; 9 bases align to TRBD2. The length of the CDR3 is 15 residues. Germline-derived CDR1 and CDR2 are MNHEY and SVGAGI. Losses at the gene ends were 6 bases for V and 5 bases for J; bases not matched to a gene: 10. CDR3 DNA sequence: TGTGCCAGCAGGGAAATAGCGGGAGCAAGGGAGACCCAGTACTTC. It encodes CASREIAGARETQYF.

This clone showed up just a few times. V and J are TRBV6-6 and TRBJ2-1; 13 bases fit TRBD2. There are 14 residues in the CDR3. Germline assignment: CDR1 MNHNY and CDR2 SVGAGI (reference sequence). V was pared by 6 bases and J by 12 bases, with 8 bases of the junction left unmatched. DNA for the CDR3: TGTGCCAGCAGAACTTCGGGACTAGCGGGGACGCAGTTCTTC. It specifies CASRTSGLAGTQFF.

The DNA of the CDR3 is TGTGCCAGCTCGCGAAGTTCAGCGAGCTCCTACAATGAGCAGTTCTTC. This encodes CASSRSSASSYNEQFF. The chain uses TRBV18 and TRBJ2-1, with no clear D. Trimming removed 6 bases at V and 0 bases at J, with 15 bases between. Germline V gives CDR1 KGHSH, CDR2 LQKENI. The CDR3 covers 16 residues.

This chain connects TRBV7-3 to TRBJ2-2; 10 bases map to TRBD2. CDR3 length: 16 amino acids. Per germline, CDR1 SGHTA and CDR2 FQGTGA. V shed 5 bases, J shed 4 bases, and the junction held 7 bases outside the gene matches. CDR3 sequence: CASSHSLAGVTGELFF. In DNA form, the CDR3 reads TGTGCCAGCAGCCATAGCCTAGCGGGAGTCACCGGGGAGCTGTTTTTT.

V is TRBV7-8 and J is TRBJ1-1; D remains unclear. The CDR3 spans 15 residues. V gave up 7 bases and J gave up 1 base, with 16 bases separating them. Germline V gives CDR1 SGHVS, CDR2 FQNEAQ. The DNA for the CDR3 is TGTGCCAGCACGAATGGGGAACGGAGGAACACTGAAGCTTTCTTT. Encoded protein: CASTNGERRNTEAFF.

The rearrangement uses TRBV7-3 and TRBJ2-1; 8 positions agree with TRBD2. Germline loops: CDR1 SGHTA, CDR2 FQGTGA. V shed 4 bases, J shed 4 bases, and the junction held 18 bases outside the gene matches. The CDR3 covers 19 residues. The CDR3 bases are TGTGCCAGCAGCTCACTCCCACCTCTAGCGGGTTCCCAATACAATGAGCAGTTCTTC. It translates to CASSSLPPLAGSQYNEQFF.

With regard to this clone: This CDR3 is also generated by other DNA sequences in the sample. The rearrangement links TRBV7-9 to TRBJ2-7, with TRBD2 matching over 11 bases. The CDR3 loop spans 15 amino acids. The trim removed 5 bases at V and 0 bases at J, leaving 3 bases unmatched. Germline V gene lookup returns CDR1 SEHNR and CDR2 FQNEAQ (reference sequence). This CDR3 reads CASSRTSGSSYEQYF. As DNA, the CDR3 is TGTGCCAGCAGCAGAACTAGCGGGAGCTCCTACGAGCAGTACTTC.

A few counts support this clone. The gene calls are TRBV7-8 and TRBJ2-7, with 13 bases matching TRBD2. In germline, CDR1 is SGHVS, CDR2 FQNEAQ. The CDR3 sequence is 18 residues long. V shed 8 bases, J shed 3 bases, and the junction held 16 bases outside the gene matches. CDR3 DNA sequence: TGTGCCAGCCTAAGGACTAGCGGGAGTTCTACTGGAGACTACGAGCAGTACTTC. This translates into CASLRTSGSSTGDYEQYF.

The rearrangement uses TRBV9 and TRBJ2-3; TRBD2 agrees at 16 bases. The ends lost 0 bases at V and 5 bases at J; junction bases unmatched: 3. CDR1 and CDR2 (germline): SGDLS, YYNGEE. The CDR3 spans 17 residues. The CDR3 DNA follows: TGTGCCAGCAGCGTAGTTGGGACTAGCGGGAGGGGAGATACGCAGTATTTT. The encoded protein is CASSVVGTSGRGDTQYF.

The count of this clone is one. V usage is TRBV4-2 and J usage is TRBJ2-6; no reliable D call. CDR1 LGHNA and CDR2 YNFKEQ come from the germline V gene. The CDR3 is 15 residues long. Trimming cost V 0 bases and J 0 bases, with 3 bases left between them. CDR3 coding DNA: TGTGCCAGCAGCCAAGACACCTCTGGGGCCAACGTCCTGACTTTC. Protein: CASSQDTSGANVLTF.

The chain joins TRBV7-6 to TRBJ2-7, with 10 nucleotides matching TRBD2. V trimming: 5 bases; J trimming: 5 bases; junction bases outside the gene matches: 12. This CDR3 comprises 16 residues. Germline V gives CDR1 SGHVS, CDR2 FNYEAQ. DNA of the CDR3: TGTGCCAGCAGCAACCGATTAGCGGGAGGTGTCCACGAGCAGTACTTC. Translating gives CASSNRLAGGVHEQYF.

V and J are TRBV6-1 and TRBJ1-3; 12 nucleotides line up with TRBD1. The V gene's germline CDR1 is MNHNS and CDR2 SASEGT. J gave up 8 bases and V 8 bases, and 7 bases lay outside the gene matches. This CDR3 contains 14 residues. CDR3 sequence (DNA): TGTGCCAGCGGGGCCGGGACAGGGGGCTACACCATATATTTT. It codes for CASGAGTGGYTIYF.

In nucleotides, the CDR3 is TGTGCCAGCAGTCCTTCTGGATCCGCCTACGAGCAGTACTTC. Translating it yields CASSPSGSAYEQYF. This chain links TRBV28 with TRBJ2-7, with D unclear. Trimming stripped 5 bases from V and 2 bases from J, with 13 bases between. The CDR3 totals 14 residues. Germline V gene sequence: CDR1 MDHEN, CDR2 SYDVKM.

This clone occurred many times. The rearrangement links TRBV7-9 to TRBJ2-3; possibly TRBD1 for D (5 bases). This CDR3 comprises 15 residues. The V and J ends lost 0 bases and 4 bases respectively, with 11 bases between them. Looked up from germline, CDR1 is SEHNR and CDR2 is FQNEAQ (reference sequence). CDR3 sequence reads: CASSLAQGAADTQYF. The CDR3 DNA sequence: TGTGCCAGCAGCTTAGCTCAGGGCGCGGCAGATACGCAGTATTTT.

The genes are TRBV5-1 and TRBJ2-5; 8 positions agree with TRBD2. With V trimmed by 4 bases and J by 1 base, 3 bases remained unmatched. CDR3 length: 14 residues. Germline assignment: CDR1 SGHRS and CDR2 YFSETQ. CDR3 in DNA: TGCGCCAGCAGCGGTAGCGGGATCCAAGAGACCCAGTACTTC. It encodes CASSGSGIQETQYF.

This clone was observed many times. The gene calls are TRBV25-1 and TRBJ1-2; D perhaps matches TRBD1 (5 bases). V was cut by 5 bases and J by 0 bases, with 19 bases left in between. This CDR3 is built from 17 residues. The germline V gene has CDR1 MGHDK and CDR2 SYGVNS. CDR3 region: CASSPPDTRIPNYGYTF. CDR3 nucleotide sequence: TGTGCCAGCAGTCCTCCGGACACCCGTATACCTAACTATGGCTACACCTTC.

The V gene is TRBV6-1, the J gene TRBJ1-2; D is unresolved. Trimming shortened V by 0 bases and J by 4 bases, and 3 bases separated the two germline ends. CDR1 is MNHNS and CDR2 is SASEGT in the germline V gene. This CDR3 region has 12 residues. In DNA, the CDR3 is TGTGCCAGCAGTGAAGCCTCCTATGGCTACACCTTC. This translates into CASSEASYGYTF.

The CDR3 loop reads CASSLSGWGGTEAFF. The CDR3 DNA reads TGTGCCAGCAGTTTATCGGGTTGGGGAGGCACTGAAGCTTTCTTT. The J gene is TRBJ1-1, the V gene TRBV27, with D unclear. The V and J ends lost 0 bases and 4 bases respectively, with 12 bases between them. Germline assignment: CDR1 MNHEY and CDR2 SMNVEV (reference sequence). The CDR3 sequence is 15 residues long.

Note on this clone: Other DNA sequences in the sample encode the same CDR3. This chain joins TRBV10-1 and TRBJ2-3, with D uncertain. Trimming cost V 3 bases and J 2 bases, with 3 bases left between them. The CDR3 is 12 residues long. From germline, CDR1 is WNHNN and CDR2 SYGVQD (reference sequence). CDR3 sequence: CASSESTDTQYF. The CDR3 nucleotides read TGCGCCAGCAGTGAATCCACAGATACGCAGTATTTT.

This clone was seen once. V usage is TRBV18 and J usage is TRBJ2-1, with D maybe TRBD1 (5 bases). Deletions cut 1 base from V and 7 bases from J, with 11 bases between. Germline CDR1 reads KGHSH; CDR2 reads LQKENI. There are 14 residues in the CDR3. CDR3 coding DNA: TGTGCCAGCTCACCACTTTCCAGGGTTAATGAGCAGTTCTTC. Protein sequence: CASSPLSRVNEQFF.